The entry that follows covers one T cell receptor (beta chain) sequence. This sample was taken from a study of technical replicates of blood from several donors. The assay was immunoSEQ multiplex PCR, and TCRdb's table has in-frame clones only and misses some. Here the sample spans roughly 90,000 clones, roughly 92% being singletons. V lost 6 bases and J 2 bases, leaving 11 bases between the germline ends. The CDR3 sequence is 14 residues long. Per the germline V gene, CDR1 is MNHEY and CDR2 is SMNVEV (reference sequence). This clonotype was obtained from a human donor in good health. The sample taken for sequencing was T cells isolated from PBMCs. The chain recombines TRBV27 with TRBJ2-1; D perhaps matches TRBD2 (6 bases). The CDR3 DNA is TGTGCCAGCAGAGATCCGGGAGCCTACAATGAGCAGTTCTTC. Translation gives CASRDPGAYNEQFF.